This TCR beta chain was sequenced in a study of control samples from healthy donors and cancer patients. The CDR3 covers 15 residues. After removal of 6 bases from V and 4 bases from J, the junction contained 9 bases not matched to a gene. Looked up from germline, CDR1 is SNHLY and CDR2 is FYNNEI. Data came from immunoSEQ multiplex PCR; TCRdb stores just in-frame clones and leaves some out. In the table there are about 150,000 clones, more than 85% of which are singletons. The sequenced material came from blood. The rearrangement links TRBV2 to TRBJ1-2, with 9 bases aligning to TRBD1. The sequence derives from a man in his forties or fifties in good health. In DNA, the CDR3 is TGTGCCAGCAGGGAAACCGGGACAGGGTTCTATGGCTACACCTTC. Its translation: CASRETGTGFYGYTF.